The entry that follows covers one T cell receptor (beta chain) sequence. This sample is part of a study of blood T cell repertoires in COVID-19. This CDR3 has 12 amino acids. Germline trimming cut 8 bases from V and 5 bases from J; bases unmatched to any gene: 2. Germline assignment: CDR1 MDHEN and CDR2 SYDVKM. Sequencing used immunoSEQ multiplex PCR; TCRdb keeps in-frame clones, though not all of them. Among 250,000 to 300,000 clones listed, 70% to 90% were seen once. The receptor's source is a woman between 25 and 40 years old who had recovered from COVID-19. V usage is TRBV28 and J usage is TRBJ2-7, with 11 bases lining up with TRBD1. Sequenced: peripheral blood. Written as DNA, the CDR3 is TGTGCCAGCGGGACAGGGGGGAACGAGCAGTACTTC. Its protein product is CASGTGGNEQYF.